A single sample gave rise to the 32 T cell receptor beta chains below, sequenced in a study of beta chain features in type 1 diabetes. TCRB transcripts that were expressed got sequenced, as all of the isolated RNA had been reverse transcribed. Only in-frame clones appear in the TCRdb table, and some are missing; sequencing was by immunoSEQ multiplex PCR. The repertoire holds 850,000 to 900,000 clones, with about 17% as singletons. The sequenced material came from naive CD4+ T cells from blood. Source of these receptors: a woman younger than 35 in good health.

Concerning this clone itself: The identical CDR3 is also encoded by other nucleotide sequences in the sample. The chain couples TRBV7-9 to TRBJ2-3; D assignment may be TRBD1 or TRBD2 (5 bases each). Germline CDR1 is SEHNR and CDR2 is FQNEAQ (reference sequence). Deletions cut 2 bases from V and 6 bases from J, with 9 bases between. The CDR3 covers 13 residues. CDR3 in DNA: TGTGCCAGCAGCTTACCGGGGCTTGATACGCAGTATTTT. Translating it yields CASSLPGLDTQYF.

This chain joins TRBV7-2 and TRBJ2-3; D remains ambiguous. Trimming pared 8 bases from V and 2 bases from J, leaving 14 bases between. The CDR3 length is 14 residues. The germline gives CDR1 SGHTA, CDR2 FQGNSA. As DNA, the CDR3 is TGTGCCAGCCAATTTGGTGGCTCCACAGATACGCAGTATTTT. It translates to CASQFGGSTDTQYF.

The V and J genes are TRBV5-1 and TRBJ2-1; 15 bases match TRBD2. Germline V gives CDR1 SGHRS, CDR2 YFSETQ. Germline trimming cut 4 bases from V and 8 bases from J; bases unmatched to any gene: 10. The CDR3 totals 17 residues. The CDR3 sequence: CASSIGTSGRSRHEQFF. In DNA, the CDR3 is TGCGCCAGCAGCATAGGGACTAGCGGGAGGAGCAGGCATGAGCAGTTCTTC.

This chain joins TRBV7-9 and TRBJ2-2, with D perhaps given as TRBD1 or TRBD2 (5 bases each). Germline CDR1 SEHNR, CDR2 FQNEAQ (reference sequence). The CDR3 is 17 residues long. Deletions cut 3 bases from V and 5 bases from J, with 19 bases between. DNA of the CDR3: TGTGCCAGCAGCTTCTTCCCGGGACCAGTAGGTACCGGGGAGCTGTTTTTT. The encoded protein is CASSFFPGPVGTGELFF.

This clone appeared a single time. The V call is TRBV4-2, the J call TRBJ1-1; D uncertain. The CDR3 totals 12 residues. CDR1 LGHNA and CDR2 YNFKEQ come from the germline V gene. The V and J ends lost 0 bases and 11 bases respectively, with 10 bases between them. The CDR3 loop reads CASSQESGLAFF. The CDR3 DNA reads as TGTGCCAGCAGCCAAGAATCGGGGTTGGCTTTCTTT.

This clone was observed a few times. The chain uses TRBV5-6 and TRBJ2-7; 11 bases are shared with TRBD2. In germline, CDR1 is SGHDT, CDR2 YYEEEE. This CDR3 has 18 residues. V gave up 3 bases and J gave up 4 bases; unmatched junction bases: 15. CDR3 in amino acids: CASSWVTSGSHLGYEQYF. In DNA form, the CDR3 reads TGTGCCAGCAGCTGGGTCACTAGCGGGAGCCACCTTGGATACGAGCAGTACTTC.

This clone was found a few times. J is TRBJ2-2 and V is TRBV4-3; 7 positions agree with TRBD2. With 3 bases clipped from V and 4 bases from J, the junction kept 5 bases outside the gene matches. The CDR3 length is 15 residues. Germline CDR1 and CDR2: LGHNA and YSLEER. The CDR3 reads CASSHPTSATGELFF. DNA of the CDR3: TGCGCCAGCAGCCACCCTACTAGCGCCACCGGGGAGCTGTTTTTT.

The gene calls are TRBV4-1 and TRBJ1-2; perhaps TRBD1 as D (6 bases). Trimming removed 0 bases from V and 5 bases from J, with 13 bases in between. Germline V gene data show CDR1 as MGHRA and CDR2 as YSYEKL. The CDR3 loop spans 15 amino acids. The CDR3 protein is CASSQDGQGKYGYTF. The CDR3 DNA is TGCGCCAGCAGCCAAGATGGGCAGGGGAAGTATGGCTACACCTTC.

This clone was observed a handful of times. The rearrangement joins TRBV29-1 to TRBJ2-3, with D tentatively TRBD2 (6 bases). V lost 1 base to trimming and J lost 3 bases, with 11 bases between them. Per germline, CDR1 SQVTM and CDR2 ANQGSEA. The CDR3 loop spans 14 amino acids. This chain's CDR3 is CSVEGGGRTDTQYF. The CDR3 nucleotides are TGCAGCGTTGAAGGGGGAGGACGGACAGATACGCAGTATTTT.

The count of this clone is one. One junction end disagrees with the germline gene, perhaps due to a read error. The sample carries other DNA sequences with the same CDR3. The chain has TRBV13 and TRBJ1-4; no firm D call. There are 14 residues in the CDR3. In germline, CDR1 is PRHDT, CDR2 FYEKMQ (reference sequence). For the CDR3, the DNA is TGTGCCAGCAGCTTAGGTGGCGGGGAAGAAAAACTGTTTTTC. Translation: CASSLGGGEEKLFF. Looking up the rest from reference TRBV13 and TRBJ1-4 gives the full variable domain: AAGVIQSPRHLIKEKRETATLKCYPIPRHDTVYWYQQGPGQDPQFLISFYEKMQSDKGSIPDRFSAQQFSDYHSELNMSSLELGDSALYFCASSLGGGEEKLFFGSGTQLSVL.

This clone was counted only a few times. The rearrangement uses TRBV5-1 and TRBJ1-1; no reliable D call. V lost 4 bases, J lost 1 base, and 11 bases lay in between. The length of the CDR3 is 14 residues. CDR1 SGHRS and CDR2 YFSETQ come from the germline V gene. CDR3 sequence: CASSRLYRNTEAFF. Written as DNA, the CDR3 is TGCGCCAGCAGCCGCCTCTACAGGAACACTGAAGCTTTCTTT. The full variable domain, in which reference TRBV5-1 and TRBJ1-1 provide the parts outside the CDR3, is KAGVTQTPRYLIKTRGQQVTLSCSPISGHRSVSWYQQTPGQGLQFLFEYFSETQRNKGNFPGRFSGRQFSNSRSEMNVSTLELGDSALYLCASSRLYRNTEAFFGQGTRLTVV.

This clone occurred a few times. The CDR3 here is CASSLGGRTYNEQFF. CDR3 nucleotide sequence: TGTGCCAGCAGCTTAGGCGGGAGGACGTACAATGAGCAGTTCTTC. J is TRBJ2-1 and V is TRBV7-3, with 8 bases aligning to TRBD2. In germline, CDR1 is SGHTA, CDR2 FQGTGA. This CDR3 region has 15 residues. V was clipped by 2 bases and J by 4 bases; unmatched bases: 4.

This sequence joins TRBV5-1 and TRBJ1-2; 8 bases match TRBD1. J lost 7 bases, V lost 0 bases, and 14 bases had no gene match. The germline V gene has CDR1 SGHRS and CDR2 YFSETQ. The CDR3 is 17 amino acids. The CDR3 reads CASSLAFAGGPIGGYTF. The CDR3 bases are TGCGCCAGCAGCTTGGCCTTTGCAGGGGGCCCCATCGGTGGCTACACCTTC.

CDR3 amino acids: CASGQGAMETQYF. CDR3 sequence (DNA): TGTGCCAGCGGCCAGGGGGCGATGGAGACCCAGTACTTC. The V call is TRBV6-5, the J call TRBJ2-5; 8 nucleotides align to TRBD1. Germline lookup yields CDR1 MNHEY and CDR2 SVGAGI. Trimming took 8 bases from V and 5 from J; bases not matched to a gene: 7. This CDR3 comprises 13 residues.

This clone has a handful of counts. The chain links TRBV4-2 to TRBJ1-5, with 7 bases fitting TRBD1. Germline values: CDR1 LGHNA, CDR2 YNFKEQ. The V gene end was trimmed by 0 bases and the J gene end by 0 bases; junction bases not matched to a gene: 2. The CDR3 has 16 amino acids. Here the CDR3 reads CASSQETGNSNQPQHF. The CDR3 DNA reads as TGTGCCAGCAGCCAAGAGACAGGGAATAGCAATCAGCCCCAGCATTTT.

V usage is TRBV7-2 and J usage is TRBJ2-3, with TRBD2 matching 7 bases. V was pared by 4 bases and J by 3 bases, with 4 bases of the junction left unmatched. Per the germline V gene, CDR1 is SGHTA and CDR2 is FQGNSA. The CDR3 extends over 14 amino acids. CDR3: CASSWGGSTDTQYF. The CDR3 region has the DNA TGTGCCAGCAGCTGGGGCGGGAGTACAGATACGCAGTATTTT.

The chain combines TRBV19 with TRBJ2-5; the D is unclear. The CDR3 runs 14 residues. V lost 3 bases and J 9 bases, leaving 17 bases between the germline ends. CDR1 and CDR2 from the germline V gene are LNHDA and SQIVND (reference sequence). CDR3 loop: CASSILPMSRAQYF. DNA of the CDR3: TGTGCCAGTAGTATCCTTCCGATGAGTAGGGCCCAGTACTTC.

This clone was found a few times. The chain recombines TRBV18 with TRBJ2-2, with TRBD1 identical over 7 bases. J gave up 0 bases and V 4 bases, and 2 bases lay outside the gene matches. From germline, CDR1 is KGHSH and CDR2 LQKENI. This CDR3 region has 15 residues. The CDR3 protein is CASSQGQPNTGELFF. The CDR3 DNA reads as TGTGCCAGCTCACAGGGACAGCCGAACACCGGGGAGCTGTTTTTT.

V gene TRBV7-8 combines with J gene TRBJ2-1; 8 nucleotides agree with TRBD1. The trim removed 5 bases at V and 15 bases at J, leaving 15 bases unmatched. CDR1 and CDR2 from the germline V gene are SGHVS and FQNEAQ. CDR3 length equals 14 residues. CDR3 protein: CASSLGQGEDKPFF. The DNA for the CDR3 is TGTGCCAGCAGCCTAGGACAGGGTGAGGATAAGCCGTTCTTC.

This clone was seen a handful of times. The chain employs TRBV7-8 and TRBJ2-1; 9 nucleotides align to TRBD2. Germline V lookup: CDR1 SGHVS, CDR2 FQNEAQ. There are 15 residues in the CDR3. Trimming removed 4 bases from V and 0 bases from J; junction bases left unmatched: 1. The CDR3 region is CASSYSGSSYNEQFF. The CDR3 region has the DNA TGTGCCAGCAGCTATAGCGGGAGCTCCTACAATGAGCAGTTCTTC.

This clone was counted a few times. V and J are TRBV15 and TRBJ2-7, with TRBD1 identical over 10 bases. V shed 2 bases, J shed 6 bases, and the junction held 4 bases outside the gene matches. CDR1 and CDR2 from the germline V gene are LNHNV and YYDKDF (reference sequence). CDR3 size: 14 residues. The CDR3 DNA reads as TGTGCCACCAGCAGACCGGGACAGGGGTTCGAGCAGTACTTC. This encodes CATSRPGQGFEQYF.

V usage is TRBV2 and J usage is TRBJ1-2, with TRBD1 as a possible D gene (6 bases). Trimming shortened V by 5 bases and J by 4 bases, and 14 bases separated the two germline ends. The germline gives CDR1 SNHLY, CDR2 FYNNEI. The CDR3 length is 14 residues. CDR3 DNA sequence: TGTGCCAGCAGTTTGGACAGTCTGTCCTATGGCTACACCTTC. As protein: CASSLDSLSYGYTF.

The V and J genes are TRBV18 and TRBJ2-3, with D possibly TRBD2 on 6 matching bases. The CDR3 length is 13 residues. V lost 4 bases, J lost 2 bases, and 7 bases lay in between. The germline V gene has CDR1 KGHSH and CDR2 LQKENI. CDR3 residues: CASSRLVTDTQYF. The CDR3 DNA is TGTGCCAGCTCACGACTAGTCACAGATACGCAGTATTTT.

This clone was seen a handful of times. Germline and junction disagree at one end, which may indicate a read error. The J gene is TRBJ1-5, the V gene TRBV2, with 7 bases identical to TRBD1. CDR3 length equals 17 residues. In germline, CDR1 is SNHLY, CDR2 FYNNEI. The CDR3 loop is CASSEDTWTGSNQPQHF. The DNA for the CDR3 is TGTGCCAGCAGCGAAGATACCTGGACAGGTAGCAATCAGCCCCAGCATTTT.

This clone showed up just once. This rearrangement joins TRBV28 to TRBJ2-7; TRBD1 agrees at 8 bases. The germline V gene has CDR1 MDHEN and CDR2 SYDVKM. The CDR3 extends over 13 amino acids. Unmatched junction bases numbered 5, after V lost 5 bases and J lost 5 bases. The CDR3 here is CASSQTGEDEQYF. The CDR3 region has the DNA TGTGCCAGCAGTCAGACAGGGGAAGACGAGCAGTACTTC.

The chain links TRBV10-3 to TRBJ1-2; 7 bases are shared with TRBD1. The trim removed 6 bases at V and 4 bases at J, leaving 8 bases unmatched. The CDR3 consists of 14 residues. Germline CDR1 reads ENHRY; CDR2 reads SYGVKD. In nucleotides, the CDR3 is TGTGCCATCAGGGTAACAGGGGACAGCTATGGCTACACCTTC. It yields the protein CAIRVTGDSYGYTF.

This sequence joins TRBV4-3 and TRBJ1-2; D is unresolved. Deletions cut 1 base from V and 4 bases from J, with 16 bases between. Germline CDR1 LGHNA, CDR2 YSLEER. The CDR3 totals 16 residues. CDR3 sequence reads: CASSQGFTPGLYGYTF. CDR3 nucleotide sequence: TGCGCCAGCAGCCAAGGGTTTACGCCCGGACTCTATGGCTACACCTTC.

There are a few counts of this clone. This chain connects TRBV18 to TRBJ2-1; D might be TRBD2 (6 bases). The V gene lost 3 bases and the J gene lost 5 bases, with 14 bases spanning the gap. Germline V gene data show CDR1 as KGHSH and CDR2 as LQKENI. The CDR3 is 15 amino acids. The CDR3 sequence is CASSPSPSVNNEQFF. CDR3 sequence (DNA): TGTGCCAGCTCACCGTCGCCTAGCGTAAACAATGAGCAGTTCTTC.

The chain couples TRBV5-1 to TRBJ1-2; weak D call: TRBD1 (5 bases). CDR1 and CDR2 from the germline V gene are SGHRS and YFSETQ. This CDR3 contains 13 residues. Trimming pared 5 bases from V and 4 bases from J, leaving 12 bases between. CDR3 sequence: CASRQVGPYGYTF. The CDR3 coding sequence is TGCGCCAGCAGACAAGTGGGGCCCTATGGCTACACCTTC.

V is TRBV18 and J is TRBJ2-4, with 9 bases aligning to TRBD1. J was trimmed by 6 bases and V by 6 bases; bases with no gene match: 9. CDR1 is KGHSH and CDR2 is LQKENI in the germline V gene. CDR3 size: 15 residues. In nucleotides, the CDR3 is TGTGCCAGCTCCCAACCATTGGACAGGGGAAACATTCAGTACTTC. Amino acids: CASSQPLDRGNIQYF.

The chain uses TRBV7-3 and TRBJ2-2; 8 bases line up with TRBD1. Per the germline V gene, CDR1 is SGHTA and CDR2 is FQGTGA. Losses at the gene ends were 4 bases for V and 4 bases for J; bases not matched to a gene: 11. This CDR3 spans 17 amino acids. The CDR3 here is CASSSNPGQASTGELFF. The CDR3 bases are TGTGCCAGCAGCTCCAACCCGGGACAGGCCTCCACCGGGGAGCTGTTTTTT.

This clone was observed a few times. The chain has TRBV5-1 and TRBJ1-2, with a possible D match to TRBD1 (5 bases). Per the germline V gene, CDR1 is SGHRS and CDR2 is YFSETQ. This CDR3 is 18 amino acids long. V dropped 0 bases and J dropped 0 bases, with 18 bases sitting between them. CDR3 DNA: TGCGCCAGCAGCTTGGGGCCTGGTGAGGGACGACCTAACTATGGCTACACCTTC. Residues: CASSLGPGEGRPNYGYTF.